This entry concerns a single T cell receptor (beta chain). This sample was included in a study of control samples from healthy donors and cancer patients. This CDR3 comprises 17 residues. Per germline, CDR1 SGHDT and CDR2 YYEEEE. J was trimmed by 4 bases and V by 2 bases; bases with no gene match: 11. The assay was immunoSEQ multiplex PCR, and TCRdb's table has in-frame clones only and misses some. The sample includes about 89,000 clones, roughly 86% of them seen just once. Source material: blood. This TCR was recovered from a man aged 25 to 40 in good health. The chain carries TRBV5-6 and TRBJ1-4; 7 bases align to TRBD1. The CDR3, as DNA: TGTGCCAGCAGCTTCATCAGGGGGGGACAACTTAATGAAAAACTGTTTTTT. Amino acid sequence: CASSFIRGGQLNEKLFF.